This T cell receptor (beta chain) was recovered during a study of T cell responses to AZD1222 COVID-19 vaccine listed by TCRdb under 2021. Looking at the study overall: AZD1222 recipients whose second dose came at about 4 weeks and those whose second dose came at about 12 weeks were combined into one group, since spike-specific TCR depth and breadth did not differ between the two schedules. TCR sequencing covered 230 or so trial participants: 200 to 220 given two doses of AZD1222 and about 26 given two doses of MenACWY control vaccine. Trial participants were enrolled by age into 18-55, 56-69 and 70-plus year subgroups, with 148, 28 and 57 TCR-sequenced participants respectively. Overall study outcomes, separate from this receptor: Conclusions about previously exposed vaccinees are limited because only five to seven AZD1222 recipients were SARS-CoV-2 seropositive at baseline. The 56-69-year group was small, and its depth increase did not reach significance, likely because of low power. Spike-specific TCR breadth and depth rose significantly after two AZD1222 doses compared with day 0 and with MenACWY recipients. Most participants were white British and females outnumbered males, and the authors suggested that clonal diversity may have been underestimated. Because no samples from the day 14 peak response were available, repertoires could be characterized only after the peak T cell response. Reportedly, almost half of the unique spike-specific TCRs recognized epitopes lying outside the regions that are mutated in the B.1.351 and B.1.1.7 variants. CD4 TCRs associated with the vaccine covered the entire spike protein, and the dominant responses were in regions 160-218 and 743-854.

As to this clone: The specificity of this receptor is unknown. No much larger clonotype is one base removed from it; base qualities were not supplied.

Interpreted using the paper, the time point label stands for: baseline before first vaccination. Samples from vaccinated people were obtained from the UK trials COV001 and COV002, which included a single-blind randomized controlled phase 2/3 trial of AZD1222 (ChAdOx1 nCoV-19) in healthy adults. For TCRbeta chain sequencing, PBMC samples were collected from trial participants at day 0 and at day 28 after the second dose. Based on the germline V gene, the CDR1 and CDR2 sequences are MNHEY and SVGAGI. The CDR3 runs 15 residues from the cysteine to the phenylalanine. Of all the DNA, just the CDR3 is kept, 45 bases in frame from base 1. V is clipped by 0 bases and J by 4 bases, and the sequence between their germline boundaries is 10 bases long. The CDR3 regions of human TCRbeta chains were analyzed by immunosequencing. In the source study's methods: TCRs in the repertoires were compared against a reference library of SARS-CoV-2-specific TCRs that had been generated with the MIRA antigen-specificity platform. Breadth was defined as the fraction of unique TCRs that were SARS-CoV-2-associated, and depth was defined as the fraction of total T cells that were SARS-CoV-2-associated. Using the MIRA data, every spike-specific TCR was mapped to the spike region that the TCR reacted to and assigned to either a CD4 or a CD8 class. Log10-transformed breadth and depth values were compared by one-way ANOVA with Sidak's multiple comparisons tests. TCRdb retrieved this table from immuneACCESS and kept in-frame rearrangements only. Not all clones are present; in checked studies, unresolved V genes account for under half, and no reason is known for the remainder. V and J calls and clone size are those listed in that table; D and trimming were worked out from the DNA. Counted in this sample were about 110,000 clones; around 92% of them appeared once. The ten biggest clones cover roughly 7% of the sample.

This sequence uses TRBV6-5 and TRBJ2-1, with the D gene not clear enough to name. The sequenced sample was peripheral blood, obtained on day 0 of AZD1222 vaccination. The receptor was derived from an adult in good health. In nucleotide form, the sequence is TGTGCCAGCAGTTACTCCCCGAACCCATACAATGAGCAGTTCTTC. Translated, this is CASSYSPNPYNEQFF.